This T cell receptor beta chain stems from a study of blood T cell repertoires in COVID-19. Study details: Acute-phase and convalescent COVID-19 samples originated in the United States, Italy and Spain. T cells, B-cell-depleted T cells, or PBMCs supplied cDNA or gDNA.

The junction had 7 bases not matched to a gene; V was cut back by 4 bases and J by 5 bases. CDR3 size: 14 residues. Per germline, CDR1 MGHDK and CDR2 SYGVNS. Original processing methods: By means of reference gene primer amplification, nucleated cell counts were estimated. Measured with immunoSEQ multiplex PCR; TCRdb has only the in-frame clones, and not every one. Clone size and the V and J calls come from that table; the DNA yielded D and trimming. The table records around 68,000 clones, under 95% of them present only once. This clone was counted between two and nine times. This chain connects TRBV25-1 to TRBJ1-2; TRBD1 agrees at 7 bases. The sample was peripheral blood. The receptor was isolated from a man between 65 and 85 years old with active COVID-19. CDR3 in DNA: TGTGCCAGCAGTGCCTCAGACAGGGAGTATGGCTACACCTTC. Its translation: CASSASDREYGYTF.